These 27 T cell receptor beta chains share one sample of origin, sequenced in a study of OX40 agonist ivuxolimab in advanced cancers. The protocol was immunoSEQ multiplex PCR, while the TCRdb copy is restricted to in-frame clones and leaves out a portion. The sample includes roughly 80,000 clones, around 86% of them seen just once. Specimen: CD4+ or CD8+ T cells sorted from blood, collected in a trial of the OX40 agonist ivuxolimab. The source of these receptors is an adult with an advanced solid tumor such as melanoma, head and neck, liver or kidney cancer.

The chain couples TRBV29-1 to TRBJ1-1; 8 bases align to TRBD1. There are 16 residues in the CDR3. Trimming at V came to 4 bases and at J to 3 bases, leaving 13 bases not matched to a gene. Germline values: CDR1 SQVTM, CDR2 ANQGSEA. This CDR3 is CSVVKGNRGYYTEAFF. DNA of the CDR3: TGCAGCGTTGTAAAGGGAAACAGGGGGTATTACACTGAAGCTTTCTTT.

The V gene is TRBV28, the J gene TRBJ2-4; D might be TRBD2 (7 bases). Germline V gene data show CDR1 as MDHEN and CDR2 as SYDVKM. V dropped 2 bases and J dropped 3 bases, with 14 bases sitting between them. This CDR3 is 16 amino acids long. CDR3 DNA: TGTGCCAGCAGTTTACGGCTAGGGGGGGGCAAAAACATTCAGTACTTC. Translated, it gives CASSLRLGGGKNIQYF.

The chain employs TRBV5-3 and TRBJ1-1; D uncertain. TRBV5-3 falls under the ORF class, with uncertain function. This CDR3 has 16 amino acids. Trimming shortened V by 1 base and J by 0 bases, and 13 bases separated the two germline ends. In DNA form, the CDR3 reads TGTGCCAGAAGCTTGTTACAAGACTCCATGAACACTGAAGCTTTCTTT. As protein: CARSLLQDSMNTEAFF.

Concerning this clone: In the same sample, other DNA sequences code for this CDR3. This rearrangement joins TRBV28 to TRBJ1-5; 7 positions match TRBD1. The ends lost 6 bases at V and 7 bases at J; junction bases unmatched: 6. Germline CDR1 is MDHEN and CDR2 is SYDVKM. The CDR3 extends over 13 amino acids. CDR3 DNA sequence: TGTGCCAGCAGGGAAGGGGGCGAACAGCCCCAGCATTTT. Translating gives CASREGGEQPQHF.

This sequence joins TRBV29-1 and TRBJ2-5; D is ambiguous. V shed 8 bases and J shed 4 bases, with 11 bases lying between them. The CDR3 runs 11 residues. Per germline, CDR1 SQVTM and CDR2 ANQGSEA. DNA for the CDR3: TGCAGCCTTCGGCTGGCAGAGACCCAGTACTTC. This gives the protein CSLRLAETQYF.

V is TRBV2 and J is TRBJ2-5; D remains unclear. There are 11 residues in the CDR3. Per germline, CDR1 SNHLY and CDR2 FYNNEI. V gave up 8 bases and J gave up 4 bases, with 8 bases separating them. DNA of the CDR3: TGTGCCAGCCGCCGTCGAGAGACCCAGTACTTC. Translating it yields CASRRRETQYF.

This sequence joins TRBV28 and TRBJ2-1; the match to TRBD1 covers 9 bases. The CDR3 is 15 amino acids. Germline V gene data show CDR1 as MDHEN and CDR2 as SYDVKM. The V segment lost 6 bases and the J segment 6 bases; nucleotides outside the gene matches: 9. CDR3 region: CASREQGAKTNEQFF. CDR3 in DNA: TGTGCCAGCAGGGAACAGGGGGCTAAGACCAATGAGCAGTTCTTC.

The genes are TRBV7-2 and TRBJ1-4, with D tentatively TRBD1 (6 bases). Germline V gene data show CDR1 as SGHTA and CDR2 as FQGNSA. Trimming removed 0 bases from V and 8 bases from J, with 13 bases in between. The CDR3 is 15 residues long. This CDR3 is CASSLATGNLEKLFF. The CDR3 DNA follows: TGTGCCAGCAGCTTAGCTACAGGGAACTTGGAAAAACTGTTTTTT.

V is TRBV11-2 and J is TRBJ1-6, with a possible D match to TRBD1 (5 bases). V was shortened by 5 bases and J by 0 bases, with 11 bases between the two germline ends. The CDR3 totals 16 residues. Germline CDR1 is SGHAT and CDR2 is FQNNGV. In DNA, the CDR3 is TGTGCCAGCAGCCGATTTGGGGGCTCCTATAATTCACCCCTCCACTTT. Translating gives CASSRFGGSYNSPLHF. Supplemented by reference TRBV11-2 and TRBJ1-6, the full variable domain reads EAGVAQSPRYKIIEKRQSVAFWCNPISGHATLYWYQQILGQGPKLLIQFQNNGVVDDSQLPKDRFSAERLKGVDSTLKIQPAKLEDSAVYLCASSRFGGSYNSPLHFGNGTRLTVT.

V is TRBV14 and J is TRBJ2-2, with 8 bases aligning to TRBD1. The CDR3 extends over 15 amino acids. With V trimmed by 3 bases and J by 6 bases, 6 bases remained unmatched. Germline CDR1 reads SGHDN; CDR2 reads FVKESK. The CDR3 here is CASSQSRGRAGELFF. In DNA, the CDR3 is TGTGCCAGCAGCCAGAGCAGGGGGCGCGCCGGGGAGCTGTTTTTT. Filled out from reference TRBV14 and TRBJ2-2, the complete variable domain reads EAGVTQFPSHSVIEKGQTVTLRCDPISGHDNLYWYRRVMGKEIKFLLHFVKESKQDESGMPNNRFLAERTGGTYSTLKVQPAELEDSGVYFCASSQSRGRAGELFFGEGSRLTVL.

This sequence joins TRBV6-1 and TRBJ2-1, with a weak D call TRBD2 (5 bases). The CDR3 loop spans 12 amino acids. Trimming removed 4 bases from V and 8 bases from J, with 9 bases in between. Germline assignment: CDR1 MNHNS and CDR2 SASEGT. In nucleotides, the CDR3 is TGTGCCAGCAGTGTCCCGGGGTATGAGCAGTTCTTC. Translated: CASSVPGYEQFF.

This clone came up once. DNA of the CDR3: TGTGCCTGGCTTACCTTCTATGGCTACACCTTC. Translation gives CAWLTFYGYTF. The chain joins TRBV30 to TRBJ1-2; D unresolved. Germline CDR1 is GTSNPN and CDR2 is SVGIG (reference sequence). This CDR3 has 11 residues. The germline V and J ends were trimmed by 5 bases and 4 bases, with 8 bases remaining between them. Together with reference TRBV30 and TRBJ1-2, the CDR3 gives the full variable domain: SQTIHQWPATLVQPVGSPLSLECTVEGTSNPNLYWYRQAAGRGLQLLFYSVGIGQISSEVPQNLSASRPQDRQFILSSKKLLLSDSGFYLCAWLTFYGYTFGSGTRLTVV.

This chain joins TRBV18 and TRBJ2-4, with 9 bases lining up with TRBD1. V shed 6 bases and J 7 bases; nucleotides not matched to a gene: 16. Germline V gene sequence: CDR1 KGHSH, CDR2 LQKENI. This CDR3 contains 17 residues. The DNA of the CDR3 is TGTGCCAGCTCCCCCCAGGGCAGGGGAGACAGGGGGAACATTCAGTACTTC. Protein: CASSPQGRGDRGNIQYF.

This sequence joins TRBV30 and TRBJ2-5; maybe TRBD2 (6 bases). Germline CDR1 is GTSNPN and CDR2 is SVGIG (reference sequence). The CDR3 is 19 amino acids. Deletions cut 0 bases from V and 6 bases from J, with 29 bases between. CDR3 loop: CAWSVGWLAFTERGQTQYF. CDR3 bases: TGTGCCTGGAGTGTAGGATGGCTAGCGTTCACCGAACGGGGCCAGACCCAGTACTTC. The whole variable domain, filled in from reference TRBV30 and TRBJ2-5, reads SQTIHQWPATLVQPVGSPLSLECTVEGTSNPNLYWYRQAAGRGLQLLFYSVGIGQISSEVPQNLSASRPQDRQFILSSKKLLLSDSGFYLCAWSVGWLAFTERGQTQYFGPGTRLLVL.

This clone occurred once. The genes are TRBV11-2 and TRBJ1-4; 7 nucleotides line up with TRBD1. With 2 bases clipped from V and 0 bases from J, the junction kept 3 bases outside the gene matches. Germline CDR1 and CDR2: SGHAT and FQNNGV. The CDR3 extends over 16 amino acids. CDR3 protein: CASSLRRGATNEKLFF. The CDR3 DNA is TGTGCCAGCAGCTTACGCAGGGGGGCAACTAATGAAAAACTGTTTTTT. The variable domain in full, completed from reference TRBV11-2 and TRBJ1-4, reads EAGVAQSPRYKIIEKRQSVAFWCNPISGHATLYWYQQILGQGPKLLIQFQNNGVVDDSQLPKDRFSAERLKGVDSTLKIQPAKLEDSAVYLCASSLRRGATNEKLFFGSGTQLSVL.

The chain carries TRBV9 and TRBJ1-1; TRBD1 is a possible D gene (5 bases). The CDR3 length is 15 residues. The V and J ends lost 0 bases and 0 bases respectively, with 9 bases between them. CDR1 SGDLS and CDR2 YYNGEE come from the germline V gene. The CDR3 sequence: CASSVDGTVNTEAFF. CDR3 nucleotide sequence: TGTGCCAGCAGCGTAGACGGGACGGTGAACACTGAAGCTTTCTTT.

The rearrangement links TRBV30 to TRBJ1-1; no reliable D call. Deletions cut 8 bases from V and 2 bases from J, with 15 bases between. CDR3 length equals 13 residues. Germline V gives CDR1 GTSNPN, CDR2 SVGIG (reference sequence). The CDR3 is CARTRGGNTEAFF. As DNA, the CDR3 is TGTGCCAGGACTCGTGGCGGAAACACTGAAGCTTTCTTT.

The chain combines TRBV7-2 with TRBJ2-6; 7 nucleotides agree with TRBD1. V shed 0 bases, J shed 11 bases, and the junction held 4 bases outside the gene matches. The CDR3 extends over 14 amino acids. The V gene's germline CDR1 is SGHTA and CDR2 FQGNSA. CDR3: CASSLARTGYVLTF. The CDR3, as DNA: TGTGCCAGCAGCTTAGCTAGGACAGGCTACGTCCTGACTTTC.

The CDR3 sequence is CASSLDGGALNEQFF. The DNA of the CDR3 is TGCGCCAGCAGCTTGGACGGGGGTGCTCTTAATGAGCAGTTCTTC. The chain carries TRBV5-1 and TRBJ2-1, with a weak D call TRBD2 (6 bases). Germline V gene data show CDR1 as SGHRS and CDR2 as YFSETQ. The CDR3 runs to 15 residues. The V end lost 0 bases, the J end lost 7 bases, and 14 bases lay between the germline ends. Full variable domain (remainder filled in from reference TRBV5-1 and TRBJ2-1): KAGVTQTPRYLIKTRGQQVTLSCSPISGHRSVSWYQQTPGQGLQFLFEYFSETQRNKGNFPGRFSGRQFSNSRSEMNVSTLELGDSALYLCASSLDGGALNEQFFGPGTRLTVL.

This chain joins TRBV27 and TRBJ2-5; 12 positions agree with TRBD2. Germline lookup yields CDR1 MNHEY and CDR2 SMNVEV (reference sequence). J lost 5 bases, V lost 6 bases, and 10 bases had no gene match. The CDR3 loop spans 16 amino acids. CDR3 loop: CASSSGLAGLRETQYF. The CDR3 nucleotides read TGTGCCAGCAGCTCCGGACTAGCGGGACTACGGGAGACCCAGTACTTC.

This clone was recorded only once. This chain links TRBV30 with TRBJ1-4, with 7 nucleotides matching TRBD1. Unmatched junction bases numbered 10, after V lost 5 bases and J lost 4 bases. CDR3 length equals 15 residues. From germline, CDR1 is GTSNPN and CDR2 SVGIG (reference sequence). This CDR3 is CAWSGQLGINEKLFF. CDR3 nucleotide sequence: TGTGCCTGGTCGGGACAGCTAGGAATTAATGAAAAACTGTTTTTT.

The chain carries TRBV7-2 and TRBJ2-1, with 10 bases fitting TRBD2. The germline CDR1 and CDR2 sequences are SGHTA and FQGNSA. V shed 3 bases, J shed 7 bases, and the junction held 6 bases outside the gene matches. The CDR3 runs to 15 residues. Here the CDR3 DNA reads TGTGCCAGCAGCTTTCCACTAGCGGGAAAAAATGAGCAGTTCTTC. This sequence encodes CASSFPLAGKNEQFF. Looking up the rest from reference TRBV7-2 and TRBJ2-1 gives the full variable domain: GAGVSQSPSNKVTEKGKDVELRCDPISGHTALYWYRQSLGQGLEFLIYFQGNSAPDKSGLPSDRFSAERTGGSVSTLTIQRTQQEDSAVYLCASSFPLAGKNEQFFGPGTRLTVL.

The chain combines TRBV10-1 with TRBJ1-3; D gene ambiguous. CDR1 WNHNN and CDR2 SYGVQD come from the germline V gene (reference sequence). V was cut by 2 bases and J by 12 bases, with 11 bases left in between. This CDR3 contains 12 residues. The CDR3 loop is CASSEPSIDIYF. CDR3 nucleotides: TGCGCCAGCAGTGAGCCCTCCATTGACATATATTTT.

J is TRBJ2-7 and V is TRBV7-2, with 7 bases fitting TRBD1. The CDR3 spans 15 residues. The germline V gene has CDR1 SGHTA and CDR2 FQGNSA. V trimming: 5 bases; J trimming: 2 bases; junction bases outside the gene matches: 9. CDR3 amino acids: CASSSRTGRTYEQYF. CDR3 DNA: TGTGCCAGCAGCAGCCGGACAGGCCGCACCTACGAGCAGTACTTC.

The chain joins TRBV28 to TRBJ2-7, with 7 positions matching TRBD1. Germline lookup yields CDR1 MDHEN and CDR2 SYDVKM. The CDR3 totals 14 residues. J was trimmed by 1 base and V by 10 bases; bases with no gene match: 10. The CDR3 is CAITGVLTSYEQYF. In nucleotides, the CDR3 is TGTGCCATCACAGGGGTGCTGACTTCCTACGAGCAGTACTTC.

This CDR3 is CASKSGGAAETQYF. DNA of the CDR3: TGTGCCAGCAAAAGCGGGGGAGCCGCGGAGACCCAGTACTTC. V gene TRBV28 combines with J gene TRBJ2-5; 8 positions match TRBD2. From germline, CDR1 is MDHEN and CDR2 SYDVKM. V lost 7 bases and J lost 5; bases outside the gene matches: 9. This CDR3 is built from 14 residues.

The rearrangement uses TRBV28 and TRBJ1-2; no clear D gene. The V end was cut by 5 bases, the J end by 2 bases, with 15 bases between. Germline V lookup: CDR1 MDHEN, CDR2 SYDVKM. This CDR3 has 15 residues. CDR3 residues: CASSIAGSGNYGYTF. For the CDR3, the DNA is TGTGCCAGCAGTATCGCTGGTTCGGGGAACTATGGCTACACCTTC.